Following are 26 T cell receptor beta chains from one sample sequenced in a study of shared clonotypes between healthy human individuals. Measured with immunoSEQ multiplex PCR; TCRdb has only the in-frame clones, and not every one. The table has about 1 million clones, approximately 76% seen once; the top ten hold around 1.5%. Material: memory CD4+ T cells sorted from blood. The subset is: CD45RA-negative fraction. The receptor set was obtained from a man younger than 35 in good health.

The chain employs TRBV7-9 and TRBJ2-7, with D maybe TRBD2 (6 bases). This CDR3 spans 16 amino acids. CDR1 is SEHNR and CDR2 is FQNEAQ in the germline V gene (reference sequence). Trimming shortened V by 3 bases and J by 2 bases, and 17 bases separated the two germline ends. CDR3 nucleotide sequence: TGTGCCAGCAGCTTCTTCGGGGGTAGGGGAGCCTACGAGCAGTACTTC. This sequence encodes CASSFFGGRGAYEQYF.

The V call is TRBV6-1, the J call TRBJ1-5; D is possibly TRBD1 (5 bases). CDR3 size: 14 residues. V lost 6 bases to trimming and J lost 3 bases, with 12 bases between them. The germline gives CDR1 MNHNS, CDR2 SASEGT. The CDR3 nucleotides are TGTGCCAGCAGGGTACTACAGGCCAATCAGCCCCAGCATTTT. Translation: CASRVLQANQPQHF.

V and J are TRBV18 and TRBJ2-2; D is possibly TRBD1 (6 bases). V was clipped by 2 bases and J by 1 base, with 11 bases between them. CDR3 length: 16 residues. Germline V gene data show CDR1 as KGHSH and CDR2 as LQKENI. The CDR3 DNA reads as TGTGCCAGCTCACCAAGAGGGGGAGAGAACACCGGGGAGCTGTTTTTT. As protein: CASSPRGGENTGELFF.

V and J are TRBV7-9 and TRBJ1-2; D remains unclear. The germline V and J ends were trimmed by 2 bases and 12 bases, with 16 bases remaining between them. Germline CDR1 SEHNR, CDR2 FQNEAQ (reference sequence). The CDR3 spans 13 residues. The DNA for the CDR3 is TGTGCCAGCAGCTTACTCCCCCGGATCGATCACACCTTC. Encoded protein: CASSLLPRIDHTF.

CDR3 in amino acids: CASSPRTGETQYF. Written as DNA, the CDR3 is TGTGCCAGCAGCCCTCGGACAGGGGAGACCCAGTACTTC. The chain links TRBV28 to TRBJ2-5, with TRBD1 identical over 8 bases. The germline gives CDR1 MDHEN, CDR2 SYDVKM. With V trimmed by 6 bases and J by 5 bases, 5 bases remained unmatched. The CDR3 has 13 amino acids.

This clone was detected a few times. The V call is TRBV2, the J call TRBJ1-1; D remains ambiguous. The CDR3 loop spans 13 amino acids. Trimming took off 6 bases at V and 3 bases at J, with 11 bases between the two ends. Germline-derived CDR1 and CDR2 are SNHLY and FYNNEI. The CDR3 DNA is TGTGCCAGCAGCGACCTCATGGACACTGAAGCTTTCTTT. Its translation: CASSDLMDTEAFF.

V and J are TRBV5-1 and TRBJ2-3; TRBD2 aligns across 9 bases. Germline-derived CDR1 and CDR2 are SGHRS and YFSETQ. The V and J ends lost 4 bases and 3 bases, in that order; junction bases with no gene match: 9. The CDR3 length is 16 residues. CDR3 sequence (DNA): TGCGCCAGCAGCCCCCGGGATAGCGGGGGAACAGATACGCAGTATTTT. It encodes CASSPRDSGGTDTQYF.

For this clone: Within the sample, other DNA sequences also encode this same CDR3. The chain joins TRBV5-1 to TRBJ2-7; D is unclear. Germline lookup yields CDR1 SGHRS and CDR2 YFSETQ. V was shortened by 4 bases and J by 0 bases, with 11 bases between the two germline ends. CDR3 length equals 14 residues. CDR3 DNA sequence: TGCGCCAGCAGCGCGACGGCTAGCTCCTACGAGCAGTACTTC. This encodes CASSATASSYEQYF.

The chain uses TRBV6-6 and TRBJ2-3; 9 bases are a match to TRBD2. There are 13 residues in the CDR3. CDR1 and CDR2 from the germline V gene are MNHNY and SVGAGI (reference sequence). V gave up 8 bases and J gave up 4 bases; unmatched junction bases: 4. This chain's CDR3 is CASVAGVADTQYF. The CDR3 nucleotides read TGTGCCAGCGTAGCGGGAGTTGCAGATACGCAGTATTTT.

The rearrangement links TRBV10-2 to TRBJ2-2; D is perhaps TRBD1 (6 bases). The CDR3 contains 15 residues. V was pared by 3 bases and J by 2 bases, with 10 bases between. Per the germline V gene, CDR1 is WSHSY and CDR2 is SAAADI. The DNA for the CDR3 is TGCGCCAGCAGTGACCCAGGGGCTAACACCGGGGAGCTGTTTTTT. It encodes CASSDPGANTGELFF.

The V call is TRBV9, the J call TRBJ2-1; D gene unclear. Germline V lookup: CDR1 SGDLS, CDR2 YYNGEE. V shed 0 bases and J shed 3 bases, with 10 bases lying between them. The length of the CDR3 is 15 residues. CDR3 sequence reads: CASSVGRQIYNEQFF. CDR3 bases: TGTGCCAGCAGCGTAGGCCGGCAGATCTACAATGAGCAGTTCTTC.

V usage is TRBV19 and J usage is TRBJ2-2; TRBD1 aligns across 9 bases. Germline lookup yields CDR1 LNHDA and CDR2 SQIVND (reference sequence). CDR3 size: 16 residues. J lost 2 bases, V lost 6 bases, and 7 bases had no gene match. The CDR3 spells CASSDPGQGNTGELFF. In DNA form, the CDR3 reads TGTGCCAGTAGCGACCCGGGACAGGGTAACACCGGGGAGCTGTTTTTT.

CDR3 sequence: CASSLLTSGGTSTDTQYF. The CDR3 DNA is TGTGCCAGCAGCTTATTGACTAGCGGGGGGACTAGCACAGATACGCAGTATTTT. The rearrangement links TRBV11-2 to TRBJ2-3; 13 nucleotides agree with TRBD2. This CDR3 region has 18 residues. Trimming removed 2 bases from V and 0 bases from J; junction bases left unmatched: 5. CDR1 is SGHAT and CDR2 is FQNNGV in the germline V gene.

The chain has TRBV10-2 and TRBJ2-5, with 9 bases aligning to TRBD1. The CDR3 is made up of 13 amino acids. Trimming at V came to 7 bases and at J to 5 bases, leaving 5 bases not matched to a gene. Germline CDR1 and CDR2: WSHSY and SAAADI. The CDR3 here is CASTDRGKETQYF. The CDR3 region has the DNA TGCGCCAGCACGGACAGGGGAAAGGAGACCCAGTACTTC.

This chain uses TRBV7-9 with TRBJ2-5; 8 bases agree with TRBD1. CDR1 is SEHNR and CDR2 is FQNEAQ in the germline V gene (reference sequence). This CDR3 is built from 16 residues. V was pared by 5 bases and J by 1 base, with 9 bases of the junction left unmatched. The CDR3 bases are TGTGCCAGCAGCCCCGGGGCAGGGGGCCTCCAAGAGACCCAGTACTTC. Translated: CASSPGAGGLQETQYF.

A few counts support this clone. The chain uses TRBV6-1 and TRBJ1-2, with unresolved D. The CDR3 contains 14 residues. The V gene lost 0 bases and the J gene lost 1 base, with 6 bases spanning the gap. Per germline, CDR1 MNHNS and CDR2 SASEGT. CDR3 sequence: CASSEAHGNYGYTF. CDR3 nucleotides: TGTGCCAGCAGTGAAGCCCACGGTAACTATGGCTACACCTTC.

This chain connects TRBV7-2 to TRBJ2-1, with unresolved D. The CDR3 sequence is 14 residues long. In germline, CDR1 is SGHTA, CDR2 FQGNSA. V was cut by 0 bases and J by 6 bases, with 9 bases left in between. Here the CDR3 DNA reads TGTGCCAGCAGCTTAGCATGGGGTAGCAATGAGCAGTTCTTC. Amino acid sequence: CASSLAWGSNEQFF.

The CDR3 DNA is TGTGCCAGTAGCGAACAGGGGACGAACTATGGCTACACCTTC. Residues: CASSEQGTNYGYTF. The genes are TRBV19 and TRBJ1-2; 7 bases match TRBD1. Germline trimming cut 6 bases from V and 2 bases from J; bases unmatched to any gene: 6. This CDR3 is built from 14 residues. Germline V lookup: CDR1 LNHDA, CDR2 SQIVND (reference sequence).

This clone appeared a single time. The junction departs from germline at one end; a sequencing error may be responsible. V gene TRBV7-7 combines with J gene TRBJ2-3; D possibly corresponds to TRBD1 (8 bases). Germline V lookup: CDR1 SSHAT, CDR2 FNYEAQ (reference sequence). The CDR3 contains 16 residues. CDR3 bases: TGTGCTAGCAGCTTACTAACAGGGGGGGGCACAGATACGCAGTATTTT. Its protein is CASSLLTGGGTDTQYF.

The rearrangement uses TRBV5-1 and TRBJ2-5; TRBD2 might be the D (7 bases). Looked up from germline, CDR1 is SGHRS and CDR2 is YFSETQ. V shed 7 bases and J shed 5 bases, with 15 bases lying between them. CDR3 length: 13 residues. This chain's CDR3 is CASRLGGAETQYF. Here the CDR3 DNA reads TGCGCCAGCCGTTTAGGGGGGGCCGAGACCCAGTACTTC.

In its sample, this clone was seen a few times. This rearrangement joins TRBV6-5 to TRBJ1-1; D possibly corresponds to TRBD1 (6 bases). Germline loops: CDR1 MNHEY, CDR2 SVGAGI. V lost 7 bases and J 4 bases, leaving 19 bases between the germline ends. The CDR3 length is 15 residues. CDR3 residues: CASNLAGKGGTEAFF. The CDR3 nucleotides are TGTGCCAGCAACCTAGCTGGCAAGGGGGGCACTGAAGCTTTCTTT.

This chain links TRBV2 with TRBJ2-7; TRBD1 aligns across 7 bases. Germline V gene lookup returns CDR1 SNHLY and CDR2 FYNNEI. The junction had 15 bases not matched to a gene; V was cut back by 6 bases and J by 7 bases. There are 15 residues in the CDR3. In DNA, the CDR3 is TGTGCCAGCAGCTTAAAGGGACAGACGGTGAGAGAGCAGTACTTC. Its protein product is CASSLKGQTVREQYF.

CDR3 loop: CASSNDGATNEKLFF. The CDR3 nucleotides read TGTGCCAGTAGTAACGACGGAGCGACTAATGAAAAACTGTTTTTT. The chain couples TRBV19 to TRBJ1-4; D is undetermined. CDR1 and CDR2 (germline): LNHDA, SQIVND (reference sequence). V lost 4 bases to trimming and J lost 2 bases, with 11 bases between them. This CDR3 has 15 residues. The whole variable domain, remainder taken from reference TRBV19 and TRBJ1-4, is DGGITQSPKYLFRKEGQNVTLSCEQNLNHDAMYWYRQDPGQGLRLIYYSQIVNDFQKGDIAEGYSVSREKKESFPLTVTSAQKNPTAFYLCASSNDGATNEKLFFGSGTQLSVL.

About this clone itself: The junction does not match germline at one end; this may be a read error. CDR3 sequence (DNA): TGTGCTAGCAGCTTAGACTACGGGGTCCAAGAGACCCAGTACTTC. The encoded protein is CASSLDYGVQETQYF. V and J are TRBV7-7 and TRBJ2-5, with D maybe TRBD2 (5 bases). This CDR3 has 15 amino acids. In germline, CDR1 is SSHAT, CDR2 FNYEAQ (reference sequence). Full variable domain (missing parts from reference TRBV7-7 and TRBJ2-5): GAGVSQSPRYKVTKRGQDVTLRCDPISSHATLYWYQQALGQGPEFLTYFNYEAQPDKSGLPSDRFSAERPEGSISTLTIQRTEQRDSAMYRCASSLDYGVQETQYFGPGTRLLVL.

The J gene is TRBJ2-6, the V gene TRBV5-1; a possible D gene is TRBD2 (5 bases). V lost 3 bases to trimming and J lost 3 bases, with 10 bases between them. The CDR3 spans 15 residues. CDR1 SGHRS and CDR2 YFSETQ come from the germline V gene. The CDR3 DNA reads as TGCGCCAGCAGCTCCGGCGAGGGTGGGGCCAACGTCCTGACTTTC. Its translation: CASSSGEGGANVLTF. Drawing the rest from reference TRBV5-1 and TRBJ2-6, the complete variable domain is KAGVTQTPRYLIKTRGQQVTLSCSPISGHRSVSWYQQTPGQGLQFLFEYFSETQRNKGNFPGRFSGRQFSNSRSEMNVSTLELGDSALYLCASSSGEGGANVLTFGAGSRLTVL.

V gene TRBV13 combines with J gene TRBJ1-6, with D unresolved. V was cut by 1 base and J by 9 bases, with 16 bases left in between. CDR1 and CDR2 from the germline V gene are PRHDT and FYEKMQ (reference sequence). CDR3 length: 16 residues. The CDR3 reads CASSLEGTRLSSPLHF. The CDR3, as DNA: TGTGCCAGCAGCTTAGAAGGAACGAGACTCAGTTCACCCCTCCACTTT.